This T cell receptor (beta chain) was retrieved from a study of blood T cell repertoires in COVID-19 (dated by TCRdb to the early 2020s). Looking at the study overall: Samples from collaborators originated in the United States, Italy and Spain and spanned both the acute and convalescent phases of COVID-19. The repertoires were released in a freely available public database intended as a resource for research on the immune response to SARS-CoV-2. The samples were drawn from two sources: the first 160 participants of the ongoing ImmuneRACE study, and 950 to 1,500 subjects contributed by 6 global collaborators. The sample metadata nearly always contained a de-identified subject ID, COVID-19 status, age in years and sex. The material from the prospective study consisted of cDNA or gDNA derived from T cells, B-cell-depleted T cells, or PBMCs. The dataset comprised deeply sampled blood TCRbeta repertoires from subjects exposed to, actively infected with, or recovered from COVID-19. HLA class I and class II types, where available, came from metadata supplied by the sample provider rather than from assay-based typing.

Whole blood was collected in K2EDTA tubes by collaborating institutions according to the institutions' own protocols. Collaborator samples were shipped for TCRbeta analysis as frozen whole blood, isolated PBMCs, or DNA extracted from either sample type. From the cysteine up to the phenylalanine, the CDR3 has a length of 14 residues. Left in the record is the CDR3 DNA by itself, 42 bases read in frame from the first base. Ends trimmed: V by 3 bases, J by 5 bases; bases unmatched to a gene: 5. According to the germline V gene, CDR1 reads KGHSH and CDR2 reads LQKENI. Overall study results and their limits: The amount of clinical and demographic metadata varied by source and participant and was provided uncurated.

Worth noting for this clone: Its antigen remains unidentified. No per-base quality is available; no much larger clone lies one base away.

TCRbeta CDR3 regions were amplified from genomic DNA using the immunoSEQ Assay, a bias-controlled multiplex PCR. On the authors' methods: Within the assay, amplification of reference gene primers was used to estimate how many nucleated cells each sample contained. To quantify the absolute abundance of each unique TCRbeta CDR3 rearrangement, sequence reads were collapsed and filtered. Productive Simpson clonality was computed per sample as the square root of Simpson's diversity index over productive rearrangements. Drawn from immuneACCESS, this table holds only the in-frame rearrangements with V and J called that TCRdb kept. Clones are partly lost; checked studies trace under half to an unresolved V gene and leave the rest unexplained. V and J calls and clone size are as listed in that table; D and trimming were resolved from the DNA. The sample has 150,000 to 200,000 clones on record, about 88% of them singletons. The ten most abundant clones make up 2.5% to 3% of the sample.

The TCR sequence derives from a woman under 40 with active or convalescent COVID-19. Sequencing was done on a sample of peripheral blood. Recombination joined TRBV18 with TRBJ1-2, with 8 central nucleotides matching TRBD1. In nucleotides, the sequence is TGTGCCAGCTCACCCCAGACAGGGGCGTATGGCTACACCTTC. Translated, it reads CASSPQTGAYGYTF.